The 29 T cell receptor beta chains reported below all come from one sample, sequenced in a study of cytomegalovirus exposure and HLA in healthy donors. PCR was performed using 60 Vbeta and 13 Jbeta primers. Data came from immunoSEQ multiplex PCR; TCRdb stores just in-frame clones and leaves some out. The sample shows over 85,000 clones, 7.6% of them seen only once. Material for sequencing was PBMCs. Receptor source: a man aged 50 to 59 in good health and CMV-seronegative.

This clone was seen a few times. The CDR3 reads CASSQPRGNTEAFF. As DNA, the CDR3 is TGCGCCAGCAGCCAACCGCGCGGGAACACTGAAGCTTTCTTT. The rearrangement uses TRBV4-1 and TRBJ1-1; no definite D call. V was shortened by 2 bases and J by 1 base, with 8 bases between the two germline ends. The germline CDR1 and CDR2 sequences are MGHRA and YSYEKL. The CDR3 loop spans 14 amino acids.

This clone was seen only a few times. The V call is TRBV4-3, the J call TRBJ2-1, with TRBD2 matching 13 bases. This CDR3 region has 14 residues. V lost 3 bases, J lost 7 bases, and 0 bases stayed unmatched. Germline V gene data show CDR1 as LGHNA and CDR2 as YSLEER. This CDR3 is CASSQGLAGNEQFF. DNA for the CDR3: TGCGCCAGCAGCCAGGGACTAGCGGGGAATGAGCAGTTCTTC.

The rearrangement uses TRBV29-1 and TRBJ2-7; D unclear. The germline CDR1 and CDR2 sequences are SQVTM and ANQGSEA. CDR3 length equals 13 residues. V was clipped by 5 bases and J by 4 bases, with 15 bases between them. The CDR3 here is CSVWAPQSYEQYF. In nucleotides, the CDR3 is TGCAGCGTTTGGGCCCCCCAAAGTTACGAGCAGTACTTC.

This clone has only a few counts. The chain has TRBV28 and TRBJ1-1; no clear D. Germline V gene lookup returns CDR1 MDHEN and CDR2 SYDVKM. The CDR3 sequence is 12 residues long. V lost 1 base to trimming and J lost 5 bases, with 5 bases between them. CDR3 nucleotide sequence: TGTGCCAGCAGTTTATCGGGGACTGAAGCTTTCTTT. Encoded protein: CASSLSGTEAFF. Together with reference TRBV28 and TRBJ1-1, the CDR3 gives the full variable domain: DVKVTQSSRYLVKRTGEKVFLECVQDMDHENMFWYRQDPGLGLRLIYFSYDVKMKEKGDIPEGYSVSREKKERFSLILESASTNQTSMYLCASSLSGTEAFFGQGTRLTVV.

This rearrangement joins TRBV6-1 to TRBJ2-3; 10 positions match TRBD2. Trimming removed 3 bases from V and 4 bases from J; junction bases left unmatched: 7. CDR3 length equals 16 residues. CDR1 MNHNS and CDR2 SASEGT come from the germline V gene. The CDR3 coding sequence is TGTGCCAGCAGTGATATAGCGGGGGGCGGGGCAGATACGCAGTATTTT. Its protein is CASSDIAGGGADTQYF.

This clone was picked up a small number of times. CDR3 sequence reads: CASSSPAGGDYGYTF. Here the CDR3 DNA reads TGTGCCAGCAGTTCCCCGGCAGGGGGAGACTATGGCTACACCTTC. The chain has TRBV6-5 and TRBJ1-2; 7 bases fit TRBD1. The trim removed 4 bases at V and 3 bases at J, leaving 8 bases unmatched. Germline CDR1 is MNHEY and CDR2 is SVGAGI. CDR3 length equals 15 residues.

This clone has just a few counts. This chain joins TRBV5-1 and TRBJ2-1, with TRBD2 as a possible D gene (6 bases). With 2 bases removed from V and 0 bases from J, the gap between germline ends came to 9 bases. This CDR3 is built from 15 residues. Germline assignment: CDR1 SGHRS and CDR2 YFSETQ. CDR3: CASSFLANSYNEQFF. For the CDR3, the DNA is TGCGCCAGCAGCTTCCTAGCGAACTCCTACAATGAGCAGTTCTTC. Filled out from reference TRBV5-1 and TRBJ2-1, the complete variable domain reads KAGVTQTPRYLIKTRGQQVTLSCSPISGHRSVSWYQQTPGQGLQFLFEYFSETQRNKGNFPGRFSGRQFSNSRSEMNVSTLELGDSALYLCASSFLANSYNEQFFGPGTRLTVL.

CDR3 amino acids: CASSPRGGLNTGELFF. In nucleotides, the CDR3 is TGTGCCAGCAGCCCCCGCGGTGGCTTAAACACCGGGGAGCTGTTTTTT. The J gene is TRBJ2-2, the V gene TRBV7-2; no clear D. The germline V gene has CDR1 SGHTA and CDR2 FQGNSA. This CDR3 comprises 16 residues. V lost 5 bases to trimming and J lost 2 bases, with 15 bases between them.

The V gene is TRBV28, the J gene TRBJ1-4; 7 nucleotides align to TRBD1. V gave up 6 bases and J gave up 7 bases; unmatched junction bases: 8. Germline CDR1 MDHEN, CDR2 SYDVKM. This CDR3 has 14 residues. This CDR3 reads CASRPQGRGEKLFF. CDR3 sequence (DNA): TGTGCCAGCAGGCCACAGGGGAGAGGTGAAAAACTGTTTTTT.

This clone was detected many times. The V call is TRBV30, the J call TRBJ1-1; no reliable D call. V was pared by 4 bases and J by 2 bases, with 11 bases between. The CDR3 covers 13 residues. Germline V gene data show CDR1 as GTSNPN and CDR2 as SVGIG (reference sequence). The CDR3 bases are TGTGCCTGGACCCCCTCCGGTAACACTGAAGCTTTCTTT. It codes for CAWTPSGNTEAFF.

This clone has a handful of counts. The CDR3 nucleotides are TGTGCCAGCAGCTTAGATTGGGGGGCCGGGGAGCTGTTTTTT. Its protein is CASSLDWGAGELFF. This chain uses TRBV7-9 with TRBJ2-2; D might be TRBD2 (6 bases). Deletions cut 1 base from V and 6 bases from J, with 9 bases between. Germline-derived CDR1 and CDR2 are SEHNR and FQNEAQ (reference sequence). The CDR3 extends over 14 amino acids.

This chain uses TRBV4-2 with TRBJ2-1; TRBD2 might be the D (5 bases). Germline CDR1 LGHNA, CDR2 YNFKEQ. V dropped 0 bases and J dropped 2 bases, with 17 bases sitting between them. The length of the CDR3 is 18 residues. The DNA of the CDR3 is TGTGCCAGCAGCCAAGAATGGCGGGTAGCTTACCCCTACAATGAGCAGTTCTTC. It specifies CASSQEWRVAYPYNEQFF.

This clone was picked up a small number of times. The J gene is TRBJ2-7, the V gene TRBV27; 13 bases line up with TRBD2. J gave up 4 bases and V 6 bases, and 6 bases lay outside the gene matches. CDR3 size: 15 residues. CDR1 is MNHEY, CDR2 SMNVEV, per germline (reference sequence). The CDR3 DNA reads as TGTGCCAGCAGCGGCTGGACTAGCGGGAGTTACGAGCAGTACTTC. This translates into CASSGWTSGSYEQYF.

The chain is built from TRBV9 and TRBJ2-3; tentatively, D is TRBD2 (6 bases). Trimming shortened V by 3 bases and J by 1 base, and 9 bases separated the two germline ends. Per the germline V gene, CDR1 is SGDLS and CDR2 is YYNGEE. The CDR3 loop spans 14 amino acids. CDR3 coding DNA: TGTGCCAGCAGCGAAACGGGGGGCACAGATACGCAGTATTTT. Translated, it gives CASSETGGTDTQYF.

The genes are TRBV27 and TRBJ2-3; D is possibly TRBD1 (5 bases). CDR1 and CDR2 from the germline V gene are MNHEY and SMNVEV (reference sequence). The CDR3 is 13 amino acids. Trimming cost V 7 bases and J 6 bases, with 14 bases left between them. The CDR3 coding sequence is TGTGCCAGCATTAGCCAGGGTGGGGATACGCAGTATTTT. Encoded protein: CASISQGGDTQYF.

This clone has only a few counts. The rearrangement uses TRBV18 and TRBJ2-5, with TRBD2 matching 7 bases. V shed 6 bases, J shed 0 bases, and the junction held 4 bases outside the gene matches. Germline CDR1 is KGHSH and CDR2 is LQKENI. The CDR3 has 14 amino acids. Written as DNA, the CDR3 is TGTGCCAGCTCGCCTGGGACTAACCAAGAGACCCAGTACTTC. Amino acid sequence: CASSPGTNQETQYF.

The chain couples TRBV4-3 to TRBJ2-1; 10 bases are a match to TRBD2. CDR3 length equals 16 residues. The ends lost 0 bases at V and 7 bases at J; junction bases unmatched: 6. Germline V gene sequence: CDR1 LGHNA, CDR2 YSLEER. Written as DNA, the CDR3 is TGCGCCAGCAGCCAAGATTCTAGCGGGAGCAAAAATGAGCAGTTCTTC. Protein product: CASSQDSSGSKNEQFF.

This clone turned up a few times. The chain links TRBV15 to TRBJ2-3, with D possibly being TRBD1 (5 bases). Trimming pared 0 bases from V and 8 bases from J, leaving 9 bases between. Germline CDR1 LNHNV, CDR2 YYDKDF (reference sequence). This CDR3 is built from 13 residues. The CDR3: CATSREGQGTQYF. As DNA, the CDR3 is TGTGCCACCAGCAGAGAGGGGCAAGGTACGCAGTATTTT.

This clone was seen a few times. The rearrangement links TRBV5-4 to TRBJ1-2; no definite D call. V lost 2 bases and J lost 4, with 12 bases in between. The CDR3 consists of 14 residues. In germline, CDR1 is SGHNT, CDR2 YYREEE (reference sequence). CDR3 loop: CASSLMKGGYGYTF. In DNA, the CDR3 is TGTGCCAGCAGCTTAATGAAGGGAGGCTATGGCTACACCTTC.

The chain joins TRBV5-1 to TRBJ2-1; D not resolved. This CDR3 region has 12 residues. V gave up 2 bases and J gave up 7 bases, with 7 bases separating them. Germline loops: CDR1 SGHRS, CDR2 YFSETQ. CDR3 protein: CASSFKSNEQFF. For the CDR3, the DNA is TGCGCCAGCAGCTTTAAGAGTAATGAGCAGTTCTTC.

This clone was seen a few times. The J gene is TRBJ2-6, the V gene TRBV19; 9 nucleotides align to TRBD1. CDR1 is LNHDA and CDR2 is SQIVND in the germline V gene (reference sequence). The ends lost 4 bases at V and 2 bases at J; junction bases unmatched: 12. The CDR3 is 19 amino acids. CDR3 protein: CASSTAPGQGIPGANVLTF. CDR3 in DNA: TGTGCCAGTAGTACGGCGCCGGGACAGGGTATCCCTGGGGCCAACGTCCTGACTTTC.

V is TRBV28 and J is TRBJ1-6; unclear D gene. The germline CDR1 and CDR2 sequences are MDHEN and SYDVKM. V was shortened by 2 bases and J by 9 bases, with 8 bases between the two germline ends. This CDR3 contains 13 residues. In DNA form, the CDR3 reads TGTGCCAGCAGTTTAATACTGCTTTCACCCCTCCACTTT. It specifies CASSLILLSPLHF.

CDR3: CASAGGYTGELFF. DNA for the CDR3: TGTGCCAGCGCAGGGGGGTACACCGGGGAGCTGTTTTTT. This sequence joins TRBV7-3 and TRBJ2-2; tentative D call: TRBD1 (7 bases). V was clipped by 8 bases and J by 3 bases, with 10 bases between them. There are 13 residues in the CDR3. Looked up from germline, CDR1 is SGHTA and CDR2 is FQGTGA.

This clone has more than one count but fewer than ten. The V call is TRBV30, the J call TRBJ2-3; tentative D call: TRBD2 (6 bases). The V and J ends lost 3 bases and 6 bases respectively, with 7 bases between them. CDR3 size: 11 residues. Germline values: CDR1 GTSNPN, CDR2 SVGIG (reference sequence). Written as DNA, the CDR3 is TGTGCCTGGAGCAGCGGGGATACGCAGTATTTT. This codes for CAWSSGDTQYF.

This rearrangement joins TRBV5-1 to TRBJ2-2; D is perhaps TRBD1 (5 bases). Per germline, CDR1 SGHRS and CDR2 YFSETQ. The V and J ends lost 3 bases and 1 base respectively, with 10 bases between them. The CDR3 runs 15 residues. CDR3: CASSYRQLNTGELFF. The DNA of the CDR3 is TGCGCCAGCAGCTATCGACAGCTGAACACCGGGGAGCTGTTTTTT.

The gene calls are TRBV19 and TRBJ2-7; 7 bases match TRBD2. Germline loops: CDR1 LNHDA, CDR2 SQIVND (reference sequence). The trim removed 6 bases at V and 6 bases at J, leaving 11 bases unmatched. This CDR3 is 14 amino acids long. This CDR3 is CASSFGLEIGEQYF. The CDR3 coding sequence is TGTGCCAGTAGCTTCGGACTAGAAATCGGCGAGCAGTACTTC.

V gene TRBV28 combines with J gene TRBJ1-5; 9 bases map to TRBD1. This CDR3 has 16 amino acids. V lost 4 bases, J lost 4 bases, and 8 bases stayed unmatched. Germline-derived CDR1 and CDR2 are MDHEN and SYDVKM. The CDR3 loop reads CASSSGQGSWNQPQHF. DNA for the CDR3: TGTGCCAGCAGTTCCGGACAGGGGAGTTGGAATCAGCCCCAGCATTTT.

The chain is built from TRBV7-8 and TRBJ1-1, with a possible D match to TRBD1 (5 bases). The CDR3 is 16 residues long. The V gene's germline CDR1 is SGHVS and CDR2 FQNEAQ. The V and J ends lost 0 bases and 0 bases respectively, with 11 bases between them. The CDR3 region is CASSLALGRVNTEAFF. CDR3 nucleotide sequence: TGTGCCAGCAGCTTAGCGTTAGGCAGGGTGAACACTGAAGCTTTCTTT. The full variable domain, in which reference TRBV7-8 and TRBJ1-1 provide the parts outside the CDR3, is GAGVSQSPRYKVAKRGQDVALRCDPISGHVSLFWYQQALGQGPEFLTYFQNEAQLDKSGLPSDRFFAERPEGSVSTLKIQRTQQEDSAVYLCASSLALGRVNTEAFFGQGTRLTVV.

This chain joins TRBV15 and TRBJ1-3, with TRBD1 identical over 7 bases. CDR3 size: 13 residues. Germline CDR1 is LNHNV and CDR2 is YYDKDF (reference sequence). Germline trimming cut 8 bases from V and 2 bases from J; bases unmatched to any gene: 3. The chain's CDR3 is CATAGTAGNTIYF. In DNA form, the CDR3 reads TGTGCCACCGCTGGGACAGCTGGAAACACCATATATTTT.